A single sample is the source of the 7 T cell receptor beta chains below, sequenced in a study of CD8 T cells in ankylosing spondylitis. The study's findings and limits: Typical of ankylosing spondylitis blood, it appeared, was a TCR beta motif of eight highly homologous variants.

TCRdb re-called the 5' RACE reads with MiXCR, one entry per CDR3 protein. This table holds approximately 540,000 distinct CDR3 sequences, roughly 13% found once. Antigens for these TCRs are unknown. The sequenced material came from blood, either unsorted or a sorted T cell fraction (not recorded which). The receptors were gathered from a male donor with ankylosing spondylitis.

Only a few counts were recorded for this clonotype. The V call is TRBV7-9, the J call TRBJ2-3; TRBD2 aligns across 10 bases. This CDR3 region has 15 residues. Germline values: CDR1 SEHNR, CDR2 FQNEAQ (reference sequence). Trimming took 8 bases from V and 5 from J; bases not matched to a gene: 10. The CDR3 is CASALLAGSRDTQYF. In DNA, the CDR3 is TGTGCCAGCGCCCTACTAGCGGGATCCCGAGATACGCAGTATTTT. The full variable domain, rest sourced from reference TRBV7-9 and TRBJ2-3, is DTGVSQNPRHKITKRGQNVTFRCDPISEHNRLYWYRQTLGQGPEFLTYFQNEAQLEKSRLLSDRFSAERPKGSFSTLEIQRTEQGDSAMYLCASALLAGSRDTQYFGPGTRLTVL.

This clonotype was observed a handful of times. The V call is TRBV18, the J call TRBJ1-2; 8 bases line up with TRBD1. This CDR3 is 14 amino acids long. V shed 2 bases and J 8 bases; nucleotides not matched to a gene: 7. Germline lookup yields CDR1 KGHSH and CDR2 LQKENI. CDR3 nucleotide sequence: TGTGCCAGCTCACCAGGGAAGGACAGGGACGGCTACACCTTC. It encodes CASSPGKDRDGYTF.

The table lists this clonotype with many counts. The chain employs TRBV29-1 and TRBJ2-1; D perhaps matches TRBD2 (5 bases). With 2 bases removed from V and 0 bases from J, the gap between germline ends came to 11 bases. The length of the CDR3 is 15 residues. Looked up from germline, CDR1 is SQVTM and CDR2 is ANQGSEA. CDR3 in DNA: TGCAGCGTTGAAAGGCTTGCGGGCTCCTACAATGAGCAGTTCTTC. Translated, it gives CSVERLAGSYNEQFF.

V is TRBV28 and J is TRBJ1-4; D unclear. The CDR3 is 15 residues long. Trimming cost V 7 bases and J 0 bases, with 12 bases left between them. From germline, CDR1 is MDHEN and CDR2 SYDVKM. The CDR3 bases are TGTGCCAGCAACTTAGGAGGTGCAACTAATGAAAAACTGTTTTTT. It codes for CASNLGGATNEKLFF.

There are many counts of this clonotype. V and J are TRBV7-9 and TRBJ2-1; D is uncertain. The CDR3 totals 15 residues. Germline V gene data show CDR1 as SEHNR and CDR2 as FQNEAQ (reference sequence). V was clipped by 3 bases and J by 0 bases, with 9 bases between them. CDR3 loop: CASSFNGLSYNEQFF. CDR3 sequence (DNA): TGTGCCAGCAGCTTTAATGGGCTCTCCTACAATGAGCAGTTCTTC.

The J gene is TRBJ2-1, the V gene TRBV5-1; 7 bases line up with TRBD1. Germline V gene lookup returns CDR1 SGHRS and CDR2 YFSETQ. This CDR3 region has 17 residues. Trimming removed 4 bases from V and 0 bases from J; junction bases left unmatched: 10. The CDR3 bases are TGCGCCAGCAGCCCCGGGACAGACCGAGTCTCCTACAATGAGCAGTTCTTC. Its protein is CASSPGTDRVSYNEQFF.

The CDR3 sequence is CSAQEGTKLFF. The DNA for the CDR3 is TGCAGTGCTCAGGAGGGGACAAAACTGTTTTTT. V usage is TRBV20-1 and J usage is TRBJ1-4; D is possibly TRBD1 (5 bases). CDR3 length: 11 residues. CDR1 is DFQATT and CDR2 is SNEGSKA in the germline V gene (reference sequence). V lost 5 bases to trimming and J lost 10 bases, with 11 bases between them.